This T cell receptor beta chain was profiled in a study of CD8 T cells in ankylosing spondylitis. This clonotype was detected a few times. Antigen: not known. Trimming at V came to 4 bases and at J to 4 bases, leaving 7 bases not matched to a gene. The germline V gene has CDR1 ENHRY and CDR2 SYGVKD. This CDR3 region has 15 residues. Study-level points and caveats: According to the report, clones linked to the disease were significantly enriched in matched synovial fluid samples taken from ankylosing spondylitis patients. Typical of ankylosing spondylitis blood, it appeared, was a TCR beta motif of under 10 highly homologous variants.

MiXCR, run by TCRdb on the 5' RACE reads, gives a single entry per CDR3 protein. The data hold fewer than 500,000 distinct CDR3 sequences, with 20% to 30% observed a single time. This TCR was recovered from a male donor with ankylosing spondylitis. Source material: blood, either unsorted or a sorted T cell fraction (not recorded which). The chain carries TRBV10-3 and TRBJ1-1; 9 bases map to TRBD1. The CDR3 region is CAISGGLTGGTEAFF. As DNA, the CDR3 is TGTGCCATCAGTGGGGGATTGACAGGGGGCACTGAAGCTTTCTTT.